This T cell receptor (beta chain) is from a study of cytomegalovirus exposure and HLA in healthy donors. Study-level findings and limits: Reported performance of the classifier showed diagnosis of cytomegalovirus status with high specificity and sensitivity.

The method was immunoSEQ multiplex PCR; TCRdb's version includes in-frame clones alone and lacks a portion of them. The sample gives 250,000 to 350,000 clones, around 90% of which show up once; 0.9% to 1% is in the top ten. Regarding this clone: Its specificity is not known.

The germline V gene encodes CDR1 MNHEY and CDR2 SVGAGI. CDR3 size: 14 residues. With 2 bases removed from V and 1 base from J, the gap between germline ends came to 8 bases. The origin of this receptor is a man aged 25 to 40 in good health and CMV-seronegative. The chain has TRBV6-5 and TRBJ2-5; D is perhaps TRBD2 (5 bases). The sequenced sample was PBMCs. As DNA, the CDR3 is TGTGCCAGCAGTTACACGGGGATCCAAGAGACCCAGTACTTC. Encoded protein: CASSYTGIQETQYF.